Below are 32 T cell receptor beta chains sequenced from a single sample in a study of T cell clonality in common variable immunodeficiency. Data came from immunoSEQ multiplex PCR; TCRdb stores just in-frame clones and leaves some out. This sample carries about 60,000 clones, none of them present only once. The sample consisted of peripheral blood mononuclear cells. The source of these receptors is a person aged 18 to 70 in good health.

The table lists this clone with many counts. The read ends 3 residues shy of where the CDR3 ends; the end is completed using the germline J gene. This chain joins TRBV20-1 and TRBJ2-3; TRBD1 might be the D (5 bases). Trimming took off 0 bases at V and 1 base at J, with 14 bases between the two ends. CDR3 length: 16 amino acids. Germline loops: CDR1 DFQATT, CDR2 SNEGSKA (reference sequence). CDR3 loop: CSARDRAGLGTDTQYF. CDR3 DNA, as far as it was read: TGCAGTGCTAGAGATAGGGCAGGGTTGGGCACAGATACG.

This clone was found many times. The read ends 3 residues before the CDR3 terminus; that terminus is restored from the germline J gene. This chain connects TRBV20-1 to TRBJ2-1, with a weak D call TRBD1 (6 bases). Germline assignment: CDR1 DFQATT and CDR2 SNEGSKA (reference sequence). This CDR3 has 15 amino acids. Trimming cost V 0 bases and J 4 bases, with 13 bases left between them. The covered CDR3 bases are TGCAGTGCTAGAGAGGGGAACAGGGATTACAATGAG. This encodes CSAREGNRDYNE. The whole CDR3 is CSAREGNRDYNEQFF.

Ten or more counts support this clone. The read stops 3 residues short of the end of the CDR3; the missing end is completed from the germline J gene. This chain connects TRBV7-8 to TRBJ2-3; TRBD2 agrees at 7 bases. The length of the CDR3 is 16 residues. Germline trimming cut 4 bases from V and 2 bases from J; bases unmatched to any gene: 9. From germline, CDR1 is SGHVS and CDR2 FQNEAQ. This CDR3 is CASSSRTRLNTDTQYF. The CDR3 DNA, read in part, is TGTGCCAGCAGCTCCCGGACTAGACTGAACACAGATACG.

This clone was seen at least ten times. The CDR3 end is not reached by the read, which stops 3 residues before it; the germline J gene fills it in. The chain joins TRBV29-1 to TRBJ2-1; 8 bases are shared with TRBD1. J was trimmed by 0 bases and V by 7 bases; bases with no gene match: 5. Germline V gene sequence: CDR1 SQVTM, CDR2 ANQGSEA. This CDR3 contains 14 residues. CDR3 DNA (partial): TGCAGCGCGCGAGACAGGGGCTCCTACAATGAG. Its protein is CSARDRGSYNE. The complete CDR3 protein is CSARDRGSYNEQFF.

This clone was found many times. Read sequence stops 3 residues before the CDR3 end, and the germline J gene provides the missing end. The V call is TRBV7-9, the J call TRBJ1-2, with a weak D call TRBD1 (5 bases). Germline values: CDR1 SEHNR, CDR2 FQNEAQ (reference sequence). The CDR3 is 13 amino acids. The DNA read from the CDR3 is TGTGCCAGCAGCTTATCGGGAGGGGTGTAC. Its translation: CASSLSGGVY. The whole CDR3 reads CASSLSGGVYYTF.

This clone was observed at least ten times. The sequence runs out 3 residues before the end of the CDR3; the remainder is reconstructed from the germline J gene. The chain recombines TRBV28 with TRBJ2-3, with D perhaps TRBD1 (6 bases). Germline CDR1 is MDHEN and CDR2 is SYDVKM. The CDR3 has 15 amino acids. CDR3 loop: CASTTPGTSTGTQYF. CDR3 DNA (partial): TGTGCCAGCACCACCCCGGGGACCTCCACAGGGACG.

This clone showed up many times. The read stops 3 residues short of the end of the CDR3; the missing end is completed from the germline J gene. The chain carries TRBV11-3 and TRBJ2-1, with 7 bases matching TRBD1. There are 15 residues in the CDR3. J lost 8 bases, V lost 4 bases, and 11 bases had no gene match. Germline-derived CDR1 and CDR2 are SGHNT and YENEEA. The CDR3 bases that were read are TGTGCCAGCAGCTCATCAGACGGGACAGTGCATGAG. This sequence encodes CASSSSDGTVHE. The entire CDR3 reads CASSSSDGTVHEQFF. Variable domain in full (rest from reference TRBV11-3 and TRBJ2-1): EAGVVQSPRYKIIEKKQPVAFWCNPISGHNTLYWYLQNLGQGPELLIRYENEEAVDDSQLPKDRFSAERLKGVDSTLKIQPAELGDSAVYLCASSSSDGTVHEQFFGPGTRLTVL.

The table lists this clone with many counts. The read terminates 3 residues before the CDR3 end, so the remaining end is supplied by the germline J gene. The V call is TRBV18, the J call TRBJ1-1; tentative D call: TRBD1 (5 bases). The CDR3 is made up of 17 amino acids. The V and J ends lost 0 bases and 4 bases respectively, with 18 bases between them. The germline CDR1 and CDR2 sequences are KGHSH and LQKENI. Partial CDR3 DNA: TGTGCCAGCTCACCACCCAATCGAGCCAGGGAGAGCACTGAA. This sequence encodes CASSPPNRARESTE. The full CDR3 sequence reads CASSPPNRARESTEAFF.

The CDR3 bases that were read are TGTGCCAGCAGCGGGGACAGCTCCTACAATGAG. Translated, it gives CASSGDSSYNE. The CDR3 in full is CASSGDSSYNEQFF. The chain joins TRBV5-8 to TRBJ2-1; TRBD1 matches 7 bases. The read terminates 3 residues ahead of where the CDR3 ends, so the germline J gene completes it. The V gene's germline CDR1 is SGHTS and CDR2 YDEGEE. V gave up 4 bases and J gave up 0 bases; unmatched junction bases: 1. CDR3 length: 14 amino acids.

This clone was recorded many times. One junction end disagrees with the germline gene, perhaps due to a read error. The read gets to within 3 residues of the CDR3 end, and the germline J gene fills in the rest. J is TRBJ1-4 and V is TRBV4-2, with a tentative D call TRBD1 (6 bases). In germline, CDR1 is LGHNA, CDR2 YNFKEQ. This CDR3 is 13 amino acids long. The CDR3 protein is CASSQSGAAKLFF. Incomplete CDR3 DNA: TGCGCCAGCAGCCAATCAGGGGCGGCAAAA.

This clone came up many times. CDR3 residues: CASSLSLGGADTQYF. CDR3 bases read: TGTGCCAGCAGCTTAAGTTTGGGGGGGGCAGATACG. The rearrangement links TRBV7-9 to TRBJ2-3; 7 bases are a match to TRBD2. The read stops 3 residues short of the end of the CDR3; the missing end is completed from the germline J gene. This CDR3 is 15 amino acids long. Germline lookup yields CDR1 SEHNR and CDR2 FQNEAQ (reference sequence). V lost 2 bases to trimming and J lost 4 bases; unmatched junction nucleotides: 6. The whole variable domain, filled in from reference TRBV7-9 and TRBJ2-3, reads DTGVSQNPRHKITKRGQNVTFRCDPISEHNRLYWYRQTLGQGPEFLTYFQNEAQLEKSRLLSDRFSAERPKGSFSTLEIQRTEQGDSAMYLCASSLSLGGADTQYFGPGTRLTVL.

This clone appeared many times. The CDR3 extends 3 residues past the end of the read, so its final part is completed from the germline J gene. This rearrangement joins TRBV5-1 to TRBJ1-2; D might be TRBD1 (5 bases). Germline values: CDR1 SGHRS, CDR2 YFSETQ. Trimming pared 3 bases from V and 5 bases from J, leaving 11 bases between. The CDR3 totals 13 residues. CDR3 DNA, as far as it was read: TGCGCCAGCAGCTCCACAGGATCTTATGGC. Translating it yields CASSSTGSYG. The CDR3 in full is CASSSTGSYGYTF. Together with reference TRBV5-1 and TRBJ1-2, the CDR3 gives the full variable domain: KAGVTQTPRYLIKTRGQQVTLSCSPISGHRSVSWYQQTPGQGLQFLFEYFSETQRNKGNFPGRFSGRQFSNSRSEMNVSTLELGDSALYLCASSSTGSYGYTFGSGTRLTVV.

This clone was seen many times. The sequenced fragment ends 3 residues before the CDR3 boundary, so the rest is inferred from the germline J gene. V is TRBV7-9 and J is TRBJ1-1; D may be TRBD1 (6 bases). The V end lost 1 base, the J end lost 0 bases, and 9 bases lay between the germline ends. The CDR3 runs 15 residues. In germline, CDR1 is SEHNR, CDR2 FQNEAQ (reference sequence). CDR3 DNA (partial): TGTGCCAGCAGCTTAGTGGCAGGGGTGAACACTGAA. Its protein is CASSLVAGVNTE. The CDR3 reads in full as CASSLVAGVNTEAFF. Full variable domain (outside the CDR3, taken from reference TRBV7-9 and TRBJ1-1): DTGVSQNPRHKITKRGQNVTFRCDPISEHNRLYWYRQTLGQGPEFLTYFQNEAQLEKSRLLSDRFSAERPKGSFSTLEIQRTEQGDSAMYLCASSLVAGVNTEAFFGQGTRLTVV.

This clone was counted at least ten times. The CDR3 end falls 3 residues outside the read, so it is completed with the germline J gene. The chain employs TRBV2 and TRBJ2-1; 10 bases line up with TRBD2. The ends lost 5 bases at V and 8 bases at J; junction bases unmatched: 6. CDR3 length: 14 amino acids. Germline CDR1 reads SNHLY; CDR2 reads FYNNEI. CDR3 loop: CASSILAGEDEQFF. CDR3 bases read: TGTGCCAGCAGTATCCTAGCGGGAGAGGATGAG. Drawing the rest from reference TRBV2 and TRBJ2-1, the complete variable domain is EPEVTQTPSHQVTQMGQEVILRCVPISNHLYFYWYRQILGQKVEFLVSFYNNEISEKSEIFDDQFSVERPDGSNFTLKIRSTKLEDSAMYFCASSILAGEDEQFFGPGTRLTVL.

This clone has at least ten counts. The read ends 3 residues early relative to the CDR3; the germline J gene fills the gap. V is TRBV6-1 and J is TRBJ1-1; D is possibly TRBD1 (6 bases). The CDR3 covers 17 residues. The germline V gene encodes CDR1 MNHNS and CDR2 SASEGT. V was cut by 6 bases and J by 0 bases, with 20 bases left in between. The CDR3 DNA, read in part, is TGTGCCAGCAGGGAAACCGGGACAAGCCTCATGAACACTGAA. Its translation is CASRETGTSLMNTE. The CDR3, in full, reads CASRETGTSLMNTEAFF.

This clone was recorded many times. The read falls 3 residues short of the CDR3 end, and the missing part is taken from the germline J gene. J is TRBJ2-7 and V is TRBV6-1, with TRBD2 identical over 7 bases. This CDR3 comprises 15 residues. With 1 base clipped from V and 3 bases from J, the junction kept 6 bases outside the gene matches. The germline CDR1 and CDR2 sequences are MNHNS and SASEGT. The CDR3 bases that were read are TGTGCCAGCAGTGAAGTTCTAGCGGAGAACTACGAG. Translating gives CASSEVLAENYE. From start to end, the CDR3 is CASSEVLAENYEQYF.

There are many counts of this clone. Sequence at one end of the junction differs from germline and may be a read error. The sequence runs out 3 residues before the end of the CDR3; the remainder is reconstructed from the germline J gene. This chain uses TRBV4-2 with TRBJ2-1; 7 positions match TRBD1. The germline V gene has CDR1 LGHNA and CDR2 YNFKEQ. The CDR3 length is 12 residues. This CDR3 is CASSQQGNEQFF. The CDR3 DNA, read in part, is TGCGCCAGCAGCCAACAGGGGAATGAG.

This clone was detected many times. The read falls 3 residues short of the CDR3 end, and the missing part is taken from the germline J gene. The chain has TRBV7-8 and TRBJ2-7; D is unclear. With 0 bases removed from V and 2 bases from J, the gap between germline ends came to 11 bases. The CDR3 runs 15 residues. Germline CDR1 reads SGHVS; CDR2 reads FQNEAQ. The CDR3 here is CASSLARGATYEQYF. The CDR3 bases that were read are TGTGCCAGCAGCTTAGCGCGCGGCGCAACCTACGAG.

This clone has a count of ten or more. The sequence runs out 3 residues before the end of the CDR3; the remainder is reconstructed from the germline J gene. This chain joins TRBV20-1 and TRBJ2-1; 7 bases line up with TRBD2. V trimming: 3 bases; J trimming: 4 bases; junction bases outside the gene matches: 6. Germline CDR1 reads DFQATT; CDR2 reads SNEGSKA (reference sequence). The length of the CDR3 is 14 residues. The CDR3 DNA, read in part, is TGCAGTGCTAGCGGCGGGAGAGGGTACAATGAG. This sequence encodes CSASGGRGYNE. The whole CDR3 protein is CSASGGRGYNEQFF.

This clone was detected ten times or more. With the read ending 3 residues before the CDR3 end, the germline J gene is used to fill in that end. The V call is TRBV20-1, the J call TRBJ1-5; D gene unclear. Germline V gene lookup returns CDR1 DFQATT and CDR2 SNEGSKA (reference sequence). Trimming pared 6 bases from V and 0 bases from J, leaving 9 bases between. This CDR3 is 13 amino acids long. The CDR3 DNA, read in part, is TGCAGTGCCGACACTTATAGCAATCAGCCC. Translation: CSADTYSNQP. The full CDR3 protein reads CSADTYSNQPQHF.

Many counts were recorded for this clone. Read data end 3 residues before the CDR3 end; the end is taken from the germline J gene. The rearrangement links TRBV11-1 to TRBJ2-7; tentative D call: TRBD2 (6 bases). The CDR3 has 14 amino acids. CDR1 is SGHAT and CDR2 is FQDESV in the germline V gene (reference sequence). V lost 1 base and J lost 2, with 9 bases in between. The CDR3 DNA, read in part, is TGTGCCAGCAGCTTAGGGGGGGACCCCTACGAG. It encodes CASSLGGDPYE. In full, the CDR3 reads CASSLGGDPYEQYF.

This clone was counted ten times or more. Read data end 3 residues before the CDR3 end; the end is taken from the germline J gene. The rearrangement joins TRBV10-3 to TRBJ1-2; 7 bases map to TRBD1. CDR3 size: 13 residues. Germline V CDR1 and CDR2: ENHRY, SYGVKD. Trimming cost V 5 bases and J 4 bases; bases outside gene matches: 4. The sequenced part of the CDR3 DNA is TGTGCCATCAGTCAGACAGGGTCCTATGGC. This gives the protein CAISQTGSYG. The whole CDR3 region reads CAISQTGSYGYTF.

This clone was counted ten times or more. The CDR3 sequence is CASSMRGRGNEKLFF. CDR3 DNA, as far as it was read: TGTGCCAGTAGTATGCGGGGGCGAGGTAATGAAAAA. The chain is built from TRBV19 and TRBJ1-4; TRBD1 might be the D (6 bases). From the germline J gene comes the end of the CDR3, since the read stops 3 residues before it. The germline V gene encodes CDR1 LNHDA and CDR2 SQIVND (reference sequence). CDR3 length: 15 amino acids. The ends were cut back, 3 bases at V and 4 bases at J, with 12 bases in the middle.

Regarding this clone: The read finishes 3 residues shy of the CDR3 end, and the germline J gene is used to complete it. J is TRBJ2-3 and V is TRBV10-2; no clear D gene. This CDR3 region has 16 residues. Trimming cost V 5 bases and J 5 bases, with 20 bases left between them. CDR1 and CDR2 (germline): WSHSY, SAAADI. The CDR3 spells CASSPFFGQIGDTQYF. The DNA read from the CDR3 is TGCGCCAGCAGTCCATTCTTTGGGCAGATTGGAGATACG.

This clone was seen repeatedly, ten times or more. The read falls 3 residues short of the CDR3 end, and the missing part is taken from the germline J gene. The chain links TRBV20-1 to TRBJ1-3, with D possibly being TRBD1 (5 bases). V dropped 0 bases and J dropped 0 bases, with 12 bases sitting between them. The CDR3 consists of 16 residues. From germline, CDR1 is DFQATT and CDR2 SNEGSKA (reference sequence). The chain's CDR3 is CSARDNRDSSGNTIYF. The DNA read from the CDR3 is TGCAGTGCTAGAGACAACCGGGACTCCTCTGGAAACACC.

Ten or more counts support this clone. The observed sequence ends 3 residues before the CDR3 terminus, with the missing tail filled in from the germline J gene. The V gene is TRBV30, the J gene TRBJ2-1, with 10 bases fitting TRBD2. The trim removed 8 bases at V and 4 bases at J, leaving 11 bases unmatched. CDR3 length equals 15 residues. Per the germline V gene, CDR1 is GTSNPN and CDR2 is SVGIG (reference sequence). The sequenced CDR3 bases are TGTGCCGGGGAGACCGGGACTAGCGTTTACAATGAG. It encodes CAGETGTSVYNE. From start to end, the CDR3 is CAGETGTSVYNEQFF.

This clone was observed many times. The read comes to an end 3 residues before the CDR3 does, leaving the germline J gene to fill in the end. This chain links TRBV5-1 with TRBJ1-3; D may be TRBD1 (5 bases). The germline gives CDR1 SGHRS, CDR2 YFSETQ. This CDR3 comprises 15 residues. Trimming cost V 7 bases and J 5 bases, with 19 bases left between them. CDR3 amino acids: CASASVGADRNTIYF. CDR3 DNA (partial): TGCGCCAGCGCCTCAGTAGGGGCGGATAGAAACACC.

This clone showed up many times. The missing CDR3 end, 3 residues past where the read stops, is filled in from the germline J gene. The chain carries TRBV9 and TRBJ2-3; 10 bases map to TRBD2. Germline CDR1 and CDR2: SGDLS and YYNGEE. This CDR3 is 15 amino acids long. Trimming cost V 0 bases and J 6 bases; bases outside gene matches: 4. This CDR3 reads CASSVAASGSDTQYF. Incomplete CDR3 DNA: TGTGCCAGCAGCGTAGCTGCTAGCGGGAGTGATACG.

This clone was recorded many times. The sequence runs out 3 residues before the end of the CDR3; the remainder is reconstructed from the germline J gene. V is TRBV2 and J is TRBJ2-7; 9 nucleotides agree with TRBD2. V was clipped by 3 bases and J by 5 bases; unmatched bases: 5. The germline CDR1 and CDR2 sequences are SNHLY and FYNNEI. The CDR3 loop spans 14 amino acids. The CDR3 reads CASSDWLAGNEQYF. Incomplete CDR3 DNA: TGTGCCAGCAGTGATTGGCTAGCGGGGAACGAG.

This clone was recorded at least ten times. The sequenced fragment ends 3 residues before the CDR3 boundary, so the rest is inferred from the germline J gene. This chain links TRBV5-5 with TRBJ1-3; the D is unclear. Germline CDR1 reads SGHKS; CDR2 reads YYEKEE (reference sequence). The V end lost 1 base, the J end lost 2 bases, and 7 bases lay between the germline ends. The CDR3 is 14 amino acids. The CDR3 loop is CASSLQGPGNTIYF. The DNA read from the CDR3 is TGTGCCAGCAGCTTGCAAGGTCCTGGAAACACC.

This clone was counted at least ten times. The read gets to within 3 residues of the CDR3 end, and the germline J gene fills in the rest. The V and J genes are TRBV7-9 and TRBJ2-5; TRBD2 matches 9 bases. J gave up 3 bases and V 3 bases, and 5 bases lay outside the gene matches. The CDR3 is 15 residues long. CDR1 and CDR2 (germline): SEHNR, FQNEAQ (reference sequence). The CDR3 loop reads CASSFSGSREETQYF. The sequenced part of the CDR3 DNA is TGTGCCAGCAGCTTTAGCGGGAGTCGGGAAGAGACC.

This clone was picked up many times. Sequencing ends 3 residues short of the CDR3 end; the germline J gene provides the rest. The V and J genes are TRBV5-6 and TRBJ1-4; 7 nucleotides agree with TRBD1. Germline loops: CDR1 SGHDT, CDR2 YYEEEE. The CDR3 runs to 13 residues. Incomplete CDR3 DNA: TGTGCCAGCAGCAGCGGGACAGCGGCCAAA. It specifies CASSSGTAAK. From start to end, the CDR3 is CASSSGTAAKLFF.